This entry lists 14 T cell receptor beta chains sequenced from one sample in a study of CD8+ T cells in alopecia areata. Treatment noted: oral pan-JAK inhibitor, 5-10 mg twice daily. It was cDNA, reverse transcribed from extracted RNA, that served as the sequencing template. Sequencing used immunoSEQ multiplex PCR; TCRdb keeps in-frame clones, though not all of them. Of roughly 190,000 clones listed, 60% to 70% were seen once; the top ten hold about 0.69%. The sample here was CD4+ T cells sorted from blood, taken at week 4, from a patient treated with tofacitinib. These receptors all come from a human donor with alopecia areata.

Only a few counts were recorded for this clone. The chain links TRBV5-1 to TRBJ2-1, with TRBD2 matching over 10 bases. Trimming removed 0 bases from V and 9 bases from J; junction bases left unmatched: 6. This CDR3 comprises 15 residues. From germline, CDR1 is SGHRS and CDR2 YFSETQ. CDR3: CASSLELAGVGEQFF. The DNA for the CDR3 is TGCGCCAGCAGCTTGGAGCTAGCGGGGGTTGGTGAGCAGTTCTTC. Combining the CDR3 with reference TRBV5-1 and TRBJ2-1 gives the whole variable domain KAGVTQTPRYLIKTRGQQVTLSCSPISGHRSVSWYQQTPGQGLQFLFEYFSETQRNKGNFPGRFSGRQFSNSRSEMNVSTLELGDSALYLCASSLELAGVGEQFFGPGTRLTVL.

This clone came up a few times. The DNA of the CDR3 is TGTGCCTGGACGACCACCGGGACAGGGGGGAGCTACACCTTC. This gives the protein CAWTTTGTGGSYTF. The rearrangement joins TRBV30 to TRBJ1-2; 11 nucleotides match TRBD1. The CDR3 is made up of 14 amino acids. CDR1 GTSNPN and CDR2 SVGIG come from the germline V gene (reference sequence). V trimming: 4 bases; J trimming: 9 bases; junction bases outside the gene matches: 10.

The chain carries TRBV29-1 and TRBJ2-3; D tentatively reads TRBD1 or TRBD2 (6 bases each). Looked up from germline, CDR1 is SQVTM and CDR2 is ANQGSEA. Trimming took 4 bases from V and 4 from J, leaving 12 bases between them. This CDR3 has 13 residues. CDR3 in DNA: TGCAGCGTTGCGTCGGAGGGGGCAGATACGCAGTATTTT. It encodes CSVASEGADTQYF.

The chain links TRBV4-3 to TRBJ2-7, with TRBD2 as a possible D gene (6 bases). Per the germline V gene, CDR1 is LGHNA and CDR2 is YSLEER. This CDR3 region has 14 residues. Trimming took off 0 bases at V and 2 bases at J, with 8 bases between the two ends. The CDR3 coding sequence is TGCGCCAGCAGCCAAGAACCGGGAGCCTACGAGCAGTACTTC. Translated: CASSQEPGAYEQYF.

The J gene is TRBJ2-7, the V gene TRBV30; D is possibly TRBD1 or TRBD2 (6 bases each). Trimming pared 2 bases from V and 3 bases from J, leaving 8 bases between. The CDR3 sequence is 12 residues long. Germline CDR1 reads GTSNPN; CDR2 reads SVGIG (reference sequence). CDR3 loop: CAWSRGDYEQYF. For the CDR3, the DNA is TGTGCCTGGAGTAGGGGGGACTACGAGCAGTACTTC.

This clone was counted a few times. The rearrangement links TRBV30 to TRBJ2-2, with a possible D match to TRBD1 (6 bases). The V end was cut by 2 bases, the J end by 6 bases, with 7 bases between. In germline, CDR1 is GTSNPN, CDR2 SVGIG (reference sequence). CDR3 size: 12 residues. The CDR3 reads CAWSQGPGELFF. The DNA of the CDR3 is TGTGCCTGGAGTCAGGGGCCCGGGGAGCTGTTTTTT.

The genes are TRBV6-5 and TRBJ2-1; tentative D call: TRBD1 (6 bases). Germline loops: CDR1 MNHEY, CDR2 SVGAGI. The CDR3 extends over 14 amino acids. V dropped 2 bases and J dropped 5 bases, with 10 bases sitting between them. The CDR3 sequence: CASSYGGQNNEQFF. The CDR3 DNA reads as TGTGCCAGCAGTTACGGGGGACAAAACAATGAGCAGTTCTTC.

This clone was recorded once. The CDR3 nucleotides are TGTGCCAGCAGTGCACAGGGGACTGGGGCCAACGTCCTGACTTTC. The encoded protein is CASSAQGTGANVLTF. The gene calls are TRBV2 and TRBJ2-6; 7 bases match TRBD1. Germline-derived CDR1 and CDR2 are SNHLY and FYNNEI. The CDR3 has 15 amino acids. V lost 4 bases to trimming and J lost 2 bases; unmatched junction nucleotides: 2.

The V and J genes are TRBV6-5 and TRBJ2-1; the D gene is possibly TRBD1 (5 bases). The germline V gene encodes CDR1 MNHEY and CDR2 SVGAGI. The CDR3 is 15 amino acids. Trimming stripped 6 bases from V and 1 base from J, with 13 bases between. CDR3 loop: CASSKGKGSYNEQFF. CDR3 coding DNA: TGTGCCAGCAGCAAGGGGAAGGGGTCCTACAATGAGCAGTTCTTC.

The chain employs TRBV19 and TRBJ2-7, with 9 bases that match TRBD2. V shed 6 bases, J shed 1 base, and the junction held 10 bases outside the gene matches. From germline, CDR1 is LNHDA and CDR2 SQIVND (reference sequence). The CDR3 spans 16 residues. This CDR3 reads CASRPKSSGSSYEQYF. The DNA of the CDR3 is TGTGCCAGTAGGCCAAAGAGTAGCGGGAGTTCCTACGAGCAGTACTTC.

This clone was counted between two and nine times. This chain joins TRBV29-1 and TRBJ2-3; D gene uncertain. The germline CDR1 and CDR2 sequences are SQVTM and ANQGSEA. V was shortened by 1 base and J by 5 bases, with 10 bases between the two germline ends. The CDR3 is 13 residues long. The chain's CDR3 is CSVEGGTGDTQYF. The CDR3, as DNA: TGCAGCGTTGAAGGAGGAACGGGAGATACGCAGTATTTT.

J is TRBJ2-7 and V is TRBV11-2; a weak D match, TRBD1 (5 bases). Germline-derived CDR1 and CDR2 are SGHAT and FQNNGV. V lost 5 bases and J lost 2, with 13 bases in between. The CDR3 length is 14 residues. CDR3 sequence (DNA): TGTGCCAGCAGCCGGCTTCAGGGAACCTACGAGCAGTACTTC. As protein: CASSRLQGTYEQYF.

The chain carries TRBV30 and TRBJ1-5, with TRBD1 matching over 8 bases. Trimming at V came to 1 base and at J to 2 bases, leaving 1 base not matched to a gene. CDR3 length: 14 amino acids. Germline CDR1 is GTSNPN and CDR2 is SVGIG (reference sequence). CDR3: CAWSAGQGNQPQHF. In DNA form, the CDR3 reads TGTGCCTGGAGTGCGGGACAGGGCAATCAGCCCCAGCATTTT.

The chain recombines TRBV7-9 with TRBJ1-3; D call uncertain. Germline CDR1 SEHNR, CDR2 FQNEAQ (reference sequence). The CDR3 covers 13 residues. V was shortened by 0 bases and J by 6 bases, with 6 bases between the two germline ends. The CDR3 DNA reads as TGTGCCAGCAGCTTAGCACGGATAAACACCATATATTTT. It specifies CASSLARINTIYF.